This T cell receptor beta chain was sequenced in a study of blood T cell repertoires in COVID-19. The germline gives CDR1 MNHEY, CDR2 SVGAGI. V lost 0 bases, J lost 5 bases, and 16 bases lay in between. The CDR3 consists of 16 residues. Here immunoSEQ multiplex PCR was the method, and the copy in TCRdb shows in-frame clones only, minus some. The table has some 340,000 clones, 90% to 95% seen once; the top ten hold approximately 4.1%. This clone was counted once. Those who participated ranged in age from about 18 to 89 years and resided in 24 US areas. The source is a woman in her twenties or thirties who had been exposed to COVID-19. Input material: PBMCs or T cells enriched from blood (not recorded which). The gene calls are TRBV6-5 and TRBJ1-2, with TRBD1 as a possible D gene (6 bases). In DNA form, the CDR3 reads TGTGCCAGCAGTTACTCAATGGGGGCGGTCGGGTATGGCTACACCTTC. It codes for CASSYSMGAVGYGYTF.